One and the same sample provided the 3 T cell receptor beta chains below, sequenced in a study of high-grade serous ovarian cancer treatment subgroups. Tumor samples were taken before definitive surgery or chemotherapy. TCRdb's table, derived via immunoSEQ multiplex PCR, lists solely in-frame clones and lacks some. The sample has several thousand clones; 60% to 80% are singletons. The specimen sequenced was tumor tissue. The receptors shown here come from a human donor with high-grade serous ovarian cancer.

The V gene is TRBV7-2, the J gene TRBJ1-3, with 7 bases lining up with TRBD1. Trimming at V came to 1 base and at J to 0 bases, leaving 3 bases not matched to a gene. Germline V gives CDR1 SGHTA, CDR2 FQGNSA. The CDR3 runs 16 residues. CDR3 nucleotide sequence: TGTGCCAGCAGCTTAGTAGGGGGCGGCTCTGGAAACACCATATATTTT. Encoded protein: CASSLVGGGSGNTIYF.

This clone was observed a single time. The rearrangement links TRBV6-1 to TRBJ1-4, with 7 bases aligning to TRBD1. The ends lost 2 bases at V and 8 bases at J; junction bases unmatched: 5. Germline lookup yields CDR1 MNHNS and CDR2 SASEGT. This CDR3 is 14 amino acids long. The CDR3 sequence is CASSESGRGEKLFF. The CDR3, as DNA: TGTGCCAGCAGTGAATCGGGCAGGGGGGAAAAACTGTTTTTT.

The chain carries TRBV9 and TRBJ1-1, with D perhaps matching TRBD1 (5 bases). V lost 3 bases, J lost 0 bases, and 9 bases lay in between. The CDR3 loop spans 14 amino acids. Germline V gene lookup returns CDR1 SGDLS and CDR2 YYNGEE. The CDR3 loop is CASSGGVVNTEAFF. The CDR3 DNA follows: TGTGCCAGCAGCGGAGGGGTGGTGAACACTGAAGCTTTCTTT.